These 32 T cell receptor beta chains originate from one sample sequenced in a study of blood T cell repertoires in COVID-19. Assay used: immunoSEQ multiplex PCR; TCRdb lists only in-frame clones, some missing. Of about 94,000 clones detected, more than 70% appear once; the ten largest clones hold over 10%. Sequenced: peripheral blood. The source of these receptors is a woman aged 60 to 75 in a cohort sampled during active or convalescent COVID-19.

This clone was counted between two and nine times. The chain carries TRBV27 and TRBJ1-5; a possible D gene is TRBD1 (6 bases). With 4 bases removed from V and 7 bases from J, the gap between germline ends came to 11 bases. The CDR3 covers 13 residues. CDR1 is MNHEY, CDR2 SMNVEV, per germline (reference sequence). The CDR3 loop is CASSSEQGQPQHF. The CDR3 DNA sequence: TGTGCCAGCAGTTCCGAACAGGGACAGCCCCAGCATTTT.

The genes are TRBV24-1 and TRBJ2-3; possible D gene TRBD2, 6 bases. Germline CDR1 is KGHDR and CDR2 is SFDVKD. The CDR3 runs 14 residues. Between the trimmed V and J ends, which lost 8 bases and 0 bases, there was a span of 11 bases. For the CDR3, the DNA is TGTGCCACCAACGGCGGGGCTAGCACAGATACGCAGTATTTT. Translation gives CATNGGASTDTQYF.

V gene TRBV15 combines with J gene TRBJ1-1; 7 bases fit TRBD1. The junction had 11 bases not matched to a gene; V was cut back by 5 bases and J by 11 bases. The CDR3 loop spans 13 amino acids. Germline lookup yields CDR1 LNHNV and CDR2 YYDKDF (reference sequence). CDR3 sequence: CATSPPGTAAAFF. The CDR3 bases are TGTGCCACCAGCCCTCCGGGGACAGCAGCGGCTTTCTTT.

V gene TRBV7-8 combines with J gene TRBJ2-1; D may be TRBD1 (6 bases). The CDR3 contains 17 residues. Trimming removed 4 bases from V and 11 bases from J, with 27 bases in between. Germline V lookup: CDR1 SGHVS, CDR2 FQNEAQ. In DNA, the CDR3 is TGTGCCAGCAGCTACTCGATACTCCTAACAGGGCAGCGAAAGCAGTTCTTC. It encodes CASSYSILLTGQRKQFF.

The V and J genes are TRBV11-3 and TRBJ2-1; the D is unclear. V lost 4 bases and J lost 6, with 16 bases in between. In germline, CDR1 is SGHNT, CDR2 YENEEA. The CDR3 loop spans 15 amino acids. The CDR3 reads CASSSFSGSTNEQFF. DNA of the CDR3: TGTGCCAGCAGCTCTTTCTCCGGGTCTACCAATGAGCAGTTCTTC.

This clone was seen only a few times. The V gene is TRBV7-2, the J gene TRBJ1-3; the match to TRBD1 covers 7 bases. Looked up from germline, CDR1 is SGHTA and CDR2 is FQGNSA. The J segment lost 2 bases and the V segment lost 1 base, leaving 2 bases of the junction unmatched. The CDR3 length is 15 residues. The CDR3 bases are TGTGCCAGCAGCTTAGTTCAGGGGGCTGGAAACACCATATATTTT. This translates into CASSLVQGAGNTIYF.

The chain joins TRBV18 to TRBJ1-1; 9 bases are shared with TRBD1. Germline CDR1 KGHSH, CDR2 LQKENI. This CDR3 has 16 residues. V dropped 3 bases and J dropped 0; count of bases not matched to a gene: 5. The CDR3 here is CASSPGTGNMNTEAFF. The CDR3 nucleotides read TGTGCCAGCTCACCCGGGACAGGGAACATGAACACTGAAGCTTTCTTT.

The chain joins TRBV2 to TRBJ1-1; 7 bases match TRBD1. The CDR3 has 14 amino acids. The germline V gene has CDR1 SNHLY and CDR2 FYNNEI. Trimming cost V 5 bases and J 6 bases; bases outside gene matches: 9. CDR3 DNA: TGTGCCAGCAGTTATACAGGGGAGCGGGCTGAAGCTTTCTTT. Translated, it gives CASSYTGERAEAFF.

The V and J genes are TRBV30 and TRBJ1-2; D is undetermined. The CDR3 is 14 amino acids. Germline V CDR1 and CDR2: GTSNPN, SVGIG (reference sequence). V lost 4 bases and J lost 3, with 15 bases in between. The CDR3 DNA reads TGTGCCTGGACCTGGGGTCCCGGGGACTATGGCTACACCTTC. Translating it yields CAWTWGPGDYGYTF.

This sequence joins TRBV7-8 and TRBJ1-6; 12 nucleotides agree with TRBD1. The V gene's germline CDR1 is SGHVS and CDR2 FQNEAQ. Trimming at V came to 2 bases and at J to 7 bases, leaving 9 bases not matched to a gene. The CDR3 has 18 residues. CDR3 in DNA: TGTGCCAGCAGCTTATCGGGCGGGACAGGGGGCGCGAATTCACCCCTCCACTTT. It encodes CASSLSGGTGGANSPLHF.

The table lists this clone with a count of one. This chain links TRBV5-1 with TRBJ2-6; TRBD1 matches 9 bases. Unmatched junction bases numbered 4, after V lost 0 bases and J lost 0 bases. Germline V lookup: CDR1 SGHRS, CDR2 YFSETQ. This CDR3 is built from 18 residues. CDR3 protein: CASSLAGQGLSGANVLTF. The CDR3 bases are TGCGCCAGCAGCTTGGCGGGACAGGGTCTCTCTGGGGCCAACGTCCTGACTTTC.

This chain links TRBV4-2 with TRBJ1-3; the match to TRBD1 covers 8 bases. CDR3 size: 17 residues. In germline, CDR1 is LGHNA, CDR2 YNFKEQ. The ends lost 1 base at V and 0 bases at J; junction bases unmatched: 5. CDR3 residues: CASSQAAGGNSGNTIYF. The CDR3 DNA is TGTGCCAGCAGCCAAGCCGCAGGGGGCAACTCTGGAAACACCATATATTTT.

This sequence joins TRBV28 and TRBJ1-2; 7 positions agree with TRBD1. V shed 4 bases, J shed 8 bases, and the junction held 7 bases outside the gene matches. From germline, CDR1 is MDHEN and CDR2 SYDVKM. The CDR3 spans 13 residues. CDR3 in amino acids: CASSSGTVIGYTF. The CDR3 DNA sequence: TGTGCCAGCAGTTCCGGGACAGTGATAGGCTACACCTTC.

V usage is TRBV7-9 and J usage is TRBJ1-1; maybe TRBD1 (5 bases). This CDR3 comprises 13 residues. V lost 5 bases and J lost 9, with 16 bases in between. The germline V gene has CDR1 SEHNR and CDR2 FQNEAQ (reference sequence). In nucleotides, the CDR3 is TGTGCCAGCAGCCAAGGACAAAGTAGAAAAGCTTTCTTT. Residues: CASSQGQSRKAFF.

The chain employs TRBV27 and TRBJ1-6; D is unclear. The V gene's germline CDR1 is MNHEY and CDR2 SMNVEV (reference sequence). Between the trimmed V and J ends, which lost 3 bases and 0 bases, there was a span of 9 bases. The CDR3 has 16 amino acids. This chain's CDR3 is CASSFGSSSYNSPLHF. In DNA, the CDR3 is TGTGCCAGCAGTTTCGGTTCTAGCTCCTATAATTCACCCCTCCACTTT.

The chain links TRBV25-1 to TRBJ1-2; weak D call: TRBD1 (6 bases). CDR3 length equals 14 residues. V was trimmed by 6 bases and J by 5 bases, leaving 16 bases between them. Germline CDR1 MGHDK, CDR2 SYGVNS. CDR3: CASSQDRPGYGYTF. CDR3 coding DNA: TGTGCCAGCAGCCAGGACAGACCTGGGTATGGCTACACCTTC.

This clone was picked up a small number of times. The chain combines TRBV2 with TRBJ1-6, with no clear D. Trimming took off 8 bases at V and 0 bases at J, with 11 bases between the two ends. Germline CDR1 SNHLY, CDR2 FYNNEI. The CDR3 contains 15 residues. CDR3 sequence reads: CASVRESSYNSPLHF. The CDR3 bases are TGTGCCAGCGTACGTGAGAGCTCCTATAATTCACCCCTCCACTTT.

The rearrangement uses TRBV7-8 and TRBJ1-2; tentatively, D is TRBD1 (6 bases). The CDR3 has 13 amino acids. Per germline, CDR1 SGHVS and CDR2 FQNEAQ. The ends were cut back, 5 bases at V and 4 bases at J, with 11 bases in the middle. The CDR3 loop is CASSPQGTYGYTF. Written as DNA, the CDR3 is TGTGCCAGCAGCCCCCAGGGGACCTATGGCTACACCTTC. Variable domain in full (rest from reference TRBV7-8 and TRBJ1-2): GAGVSQSPRYKVAKRGQDVALRCDPISGHVSLFWYQQALGQGPEFLTYFQNEAQLDKSGLPSDRFFAERPEGSVSTLKIQRTQQEDSAVYLCASSPQGTYGYTFGSGTRLTVV.

The chain recombines TRBV6-6 with TRBJ2-7, with 7 nucleotides matching TRBD1. Germline values: CDR1 MNHNY, CDR2 SVGAGI (reference sequence). J was trimmed by 3 bases and V by 8 bases; bases with no gene match: 7. CDR3 length equals 13 residues. The CDR3 sequence: CASGAGGDYEQYF. CDR3 DNA: TGTGCCAGCGGTGCAGGGGGTGACTACGAGCAGTACTTC.

The chain recombines TRBV14 with TRBJ1-1, with 7 bases identical to TRBD1. V lost 4 bases and J lost 7; bases outside the gene matches: 9. This CDR3 spans 14 amino acids. Germline values: CDR1 SGHDN, CDR2 FVKESK. CDR3 DNA sequence: TGTGCCAGCAGCCGCTATACGACAGGGAATGAAGCTTTCTTT. The encoded protein is CASSRYTTGNEAFF.

V usage is TRBV19 and J usage is TRBJ2-7; 10 bases line up with TRBD2. This CDR3 is built from 14 residues. The junction had 8 bases not matched to a gene; V was cut back by 6 bases and J by 6 bases. The V gene's germline CDR1 is LNHDA and CDR2 SQIVND (reference sequence). The CDR3 DNA is TGTGCCAGTAGCGGGGGGCTAGCGGGAGCCGAGCAGTACTTC. Its translation is CASSGGLAGAEQYF.

This clone has only a few counts. This chain connects TRBV3-1 (or the pseudogene TRBV3-2) to TRBJ2-2, with 9 bases matching TRBD1. Trimming removed 1 base from V and 6 bases from J; junction bases left unmatched: 6. Germline V gene lookup returns CDR1 LGHDT and CDR2 YNNKEL (reference sequence). The CDR3 runs to 16 residues. Here the CDR3 reads CASSQGDRGRAGELFF. The CDR3 DNA reads TGTGCCAGCAGCCAAGGCGACAGGGGGAGGGCCGGGGAGCTGTTTTTT.

The V call is TRBV5-1, the J call TRBJ2-3; 12 bases line up with TRBD2. With V trimmed by 4 bases and J by 3 bases, 6 bases remained unmatched. This CDR3 has 16 residues. Germline CDR1 SGHRS, CDR2 YFSETQ. As DNA, the CDR3 is TGCGCCAGCAGCCTGACTAGCGGGGGACCGACAGATACGCAGTATTTT. Translating gives CASSLTSGGPTDTQYF.

The chain couples TRBV28 to TRBJ2-1; 9 positions match TRBD2. Unmatched junction bases numbered 5, after V lost 5 bases and J lost 9 bases. The CDR3 consists of 13 residues. Germline V gene lookup returns CDR1 MDHEN and CDR2 SYDVKM. In DNA form, the CDR3 reads TGTGCCAGCAGTGATGCGGGGGGGCGTGAGCAGTTCTTC. Translation gives CASSDAGGREQFF.

J is TRBJ1-2 and V is TRBV4-2; 7 bases match TRBD1. The length of the CDR3 is 14 residues. CDR1 is LGHNA, CDR2 YNFKEQ, per germline. J was trimmed by 5 bases and V by 1 base; bases with no gene match: 4. The CDR3 sequence: CASSQGWDSYGYTF. The DNA for the CDR3 is TGTGCCAGCAGCCAAGGGTGGGACAGTTATGGCTACACCTTC.

This chain links TRBV27 with TRBJ2-3; D may be TRBD2 (6 bases). CDR1 is MNHEY, CDR2 SMNVEV, per germline (reference sequence). This CDR3 is built from 16 residues. Trimming took off 1 base at V and 0 bases at J, with 11 bases between the two ends. The CDR3 DNA reads as TGTGCCAGCAGTTTATTGACTGGGACTAGCACAGATACGCAGTATTTT. Encoded protein: CASSLLTGTSTDTQYF.

This clone showed up just once. The V call is TRBV19, the J call TRBJ1-1; possible D gene TRBD1, 5 bases. V was trimmed by 4 bases and J by 7 bases, leaving 16 bases between them. CDR3 length: 14 amino acids. Per germline, CDR1 LNHDA and CDR2 SQIVND (reference sequence). The CDR3 is CASSTYTGLGEAFF. The CDR3 region has the DNA TGTGCCAGTAGTACTTATACAGGCCTGGGTGAAGCTTTCTTT.

J is TRBJ2-1 and V is TRBV18; 8 positions agree with TRBD2. CDR1 is KGHSH, CDR2 LQKENI, per germline. V lost 3 bases to trimming and J lost 9 bases; unmatched junction nucleotides: 10. The CDR3 covers 15 residues. The CDR3 sequence: CASSPTSDTMGEQFF. The CDR3 DNA is TGTGCCAGCTCACCGACTAGCGACACAATGGGTGAGCAGTTCTTC.

CDR3 DNA: TGTGCCAGCAGCCAAGAATGGCAGGGAAAAGATGAGCAGTTCTTC. This codes for CASSQEWQGKDEQFF. The rearrangement links TRBV3-1 (or the pseudogene TRBV3-2) to TRBJ2-1, with D tentatively TRBD1 (5 bases). V dropped 0 bases and J dropped 8 bases, with 14 bases sitting between them. CDR1 and CDR2 (germline): LGHDT, YNNKEL (reference sequence). The CDR3 is 15 residues long.

The chain couples TRBV28 to TRBJ2-1; maybe TRBD1 (6 bases). The CDR3 extends over 16 amino acids. With 5 bases removed from V and 5 bases from J, the gap between germline ends came to 19 bases. The germline V gene has CDR1 MDHEN and CDR2 SYDVKM. Written as DNA, the CDR3 is TGTGCCAGCAGTCTCTTTTCCCCCCGGGACAACAATGAGCAGTTCTTC. Translating gives CASSLFSPRDNNEQFF.

The gene calls are TRBV5-1 and TRBJ2-1; weak D call: TRBD1 (5 bases). Looked up from germline, CDR1 is SGHRS and CDR2 is YFSETQ. With 0 bases removed from V and 0 bases from J, the gap between germline ends came to 10 bases. This CDR3 comprises 16 residues. This CDR3 reads CASSLGGGRSYNEQFF. The CDR3 DNA is TGCGCCAGCAGCTTGGGGGGCGGCCGCTCCTACAATGAGCAGTTCTTC.

The J gene is TRBJ1-6, the V gene TRBV3-1 (or the pseudogene TRBV3-2); D ambiguous. The germline gives CDR1 LGHDT, CDR2 YNNKEL (reference sequence). V gave up 4 bases and J gave up 10 bases, with 14 bases separating them. The CDR3 contains 14 residues. CDR3 DNA sequence: TGTGCCAGCAGCCGTTCGCTGCGGGAATCACCCCTCCACTTT. Encoded protein: CASSRSLRESPLHF.